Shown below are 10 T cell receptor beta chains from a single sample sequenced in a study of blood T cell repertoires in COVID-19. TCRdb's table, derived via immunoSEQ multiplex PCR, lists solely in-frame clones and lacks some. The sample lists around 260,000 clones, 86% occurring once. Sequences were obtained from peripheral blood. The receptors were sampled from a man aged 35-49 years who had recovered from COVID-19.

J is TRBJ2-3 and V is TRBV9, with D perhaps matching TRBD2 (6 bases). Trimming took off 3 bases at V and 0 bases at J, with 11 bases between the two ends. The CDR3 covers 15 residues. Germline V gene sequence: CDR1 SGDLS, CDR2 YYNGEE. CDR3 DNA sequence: TGTGCCAGCAGCGCAGTTAGCGGTAGCACAGATACGCAGTATTTT. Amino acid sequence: CASSAVSGSTDTQYF.

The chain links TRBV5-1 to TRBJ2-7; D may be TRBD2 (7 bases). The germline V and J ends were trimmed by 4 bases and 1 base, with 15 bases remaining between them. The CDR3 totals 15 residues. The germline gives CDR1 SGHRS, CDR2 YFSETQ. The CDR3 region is CASSQGGGTSYEQYF. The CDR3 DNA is TGCGCCAGCAGCCAGGGAGGGGGGACGTCCTACGAGCAGTACTTC.

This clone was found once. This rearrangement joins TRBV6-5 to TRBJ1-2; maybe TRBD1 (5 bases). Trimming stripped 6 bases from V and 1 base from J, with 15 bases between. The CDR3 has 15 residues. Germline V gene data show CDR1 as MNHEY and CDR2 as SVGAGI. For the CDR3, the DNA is TGTGCCAGCAGCGTTGACAGCCTCAATAACTATGGCTACACCTTC. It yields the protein CASSVDSLNNYGYTF.

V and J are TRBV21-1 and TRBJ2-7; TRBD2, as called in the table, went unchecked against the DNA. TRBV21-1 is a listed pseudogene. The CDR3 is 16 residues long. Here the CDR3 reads CASSKAASGISYEQYF. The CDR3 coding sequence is TGTGCCAGCAGCAAAGCAGCTAGCGGGATATCCTACGAGCAGTACTTC.

CDR3 loop: CASASTSGEAYEQYF. In nucleotides, the CDR3 is TGTGCCAGCGCATCGACTAGCGGGGAGGCCTACGAGCAGTACTTC. J is TRBJ2-7 and V is TRBV14, with 11 positions matching TRBD2. CDR1 is SGHDN and CDR2 is FVKESK in the germline V gene. This CDR3 has 15 residues. After removal of 8 bases from V and 2 bases from J, the junction contained 8 bases not matched to a gene.

The CDR3 loop reads CASSPRTSGGARMETQYF. The CDR3 bases are TGTGCCAGCTCCCCAAGGACTAGCGGGGGGGCCAGGATGGAGACCCAGTACTTC. This chain joins TRBV18 and TRBJ2-5; 15 nucleotides align to TRBD2. The germline V gene has CDR1 KGHSH and CDR2 LQKENI. The CDR3 is made up of 18 amino acids. J was trimmed by 5 bases and V by 6 bases; bases with no gene match: 13.

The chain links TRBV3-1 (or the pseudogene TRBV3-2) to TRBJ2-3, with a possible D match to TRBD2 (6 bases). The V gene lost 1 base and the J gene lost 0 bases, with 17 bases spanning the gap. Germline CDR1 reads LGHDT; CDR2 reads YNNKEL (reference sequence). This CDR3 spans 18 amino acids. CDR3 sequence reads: CASSQVMGGLSSTDTQYF. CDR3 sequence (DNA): TGTGCCAGCAGCCAAGTTATGGGTGGACTATCTAGCACAGATACGCAGTATTTT.

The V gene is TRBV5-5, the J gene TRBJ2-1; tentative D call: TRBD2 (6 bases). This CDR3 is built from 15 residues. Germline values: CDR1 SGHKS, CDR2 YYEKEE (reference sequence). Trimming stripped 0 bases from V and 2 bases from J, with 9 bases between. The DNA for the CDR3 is TGTGCCAGCAGCTTGGGACTAGACACCTACAATGAGCAGTTCTTC. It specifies CASSLGLDTYNEQFF.

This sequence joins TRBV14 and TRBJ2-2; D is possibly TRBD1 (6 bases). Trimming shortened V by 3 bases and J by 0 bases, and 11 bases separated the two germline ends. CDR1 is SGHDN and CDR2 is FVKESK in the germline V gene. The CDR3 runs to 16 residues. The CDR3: CASSQWWTANTGELFF. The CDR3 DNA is TGTGCCAGCAGCCAGTGGTGGACAGCGAACACCGGGGAGCTGTTTTTT. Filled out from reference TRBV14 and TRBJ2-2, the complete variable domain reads EAGVTQFPSHSVIEKGQTVTLRCDPISGHDNLYWYRRVMGKEIKFLLHFVKESKQDESGMPNNRFLAERTGGTYSTLKVQPAELEDSGVYFCASSQWWTANTGELFFGEGSRLTVL.

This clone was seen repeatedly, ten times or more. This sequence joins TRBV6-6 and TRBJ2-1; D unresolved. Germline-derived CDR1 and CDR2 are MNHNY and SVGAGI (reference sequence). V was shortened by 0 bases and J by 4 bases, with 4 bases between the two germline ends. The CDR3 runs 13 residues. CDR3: CASSYSVYNEQFF. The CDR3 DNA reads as TGTGCCAGCAGTTACTCCGTTTACAATGAGCAGTTCTTC.